This TCR beta chain was recorded in a study of regulatory T cells in long-lasting Graves disease. Per the germline V gene, CDR1 is SQVTM and CDR2 is ANQGSEA. The CDR3 has 17 amino acids. The V end lost 0 bases, the J end lost 7 bases, and 21 bases lay between the germline ends. Documented time point: newly diagnosed GD, antithyroid drugs for less than 3 months. The TCR library was prepared using RNA isolated from PBMCs. Construction of TCR beta libraries relied on iRepertoire HTBI primers and on Arm-PCR targeting CDR3 regions. TCRdb reprocessed the multiplex PCR reads with MiXCR, giving one entry per CDR3 protein. The repertoire holds hundreds of thousands of distinct CDR3 sequences, with under 20% as singletons. This clonotype was seen at least ten times. This sample was also put to use in a study of T cells in Graves' hyperthyroidism and ophthalmopathy. According to that study: The TCR CDR3 first-round RT-PCR relied on the HTBI primer set.

The clonotype was recovered from a woman in her 30s with Graves disease. Sequencing was performed on peripheral blood mononuclear cells (PBMCs), taken at new diagnosis, from a patient treated with antithyroid drugs. V is TRBV29-1 and J is TRBJ1-4; maybe TRBD1 (5 bases). The CDR3 is CSVEDGKALGAVEKLFF. The DNA of the CDR3 is TGCAGCGTTGAAGATGGGAAGGCTTTAGGGGCAGTTGAAAAACTGTTTTTT.